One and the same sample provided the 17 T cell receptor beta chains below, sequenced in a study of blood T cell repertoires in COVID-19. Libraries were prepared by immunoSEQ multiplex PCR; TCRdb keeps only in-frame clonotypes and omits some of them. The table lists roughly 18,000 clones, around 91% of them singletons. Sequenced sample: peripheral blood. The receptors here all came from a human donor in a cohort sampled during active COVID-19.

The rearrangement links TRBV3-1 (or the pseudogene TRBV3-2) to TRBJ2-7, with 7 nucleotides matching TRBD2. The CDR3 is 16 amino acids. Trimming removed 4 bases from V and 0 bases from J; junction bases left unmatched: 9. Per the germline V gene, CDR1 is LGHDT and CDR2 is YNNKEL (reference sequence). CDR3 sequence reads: CASSPASGGPSYEQYF. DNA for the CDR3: TGTGCCAGCAGCCCCGCCTCGGGGGGACCCTCCTACGAGCAGTACTTC.

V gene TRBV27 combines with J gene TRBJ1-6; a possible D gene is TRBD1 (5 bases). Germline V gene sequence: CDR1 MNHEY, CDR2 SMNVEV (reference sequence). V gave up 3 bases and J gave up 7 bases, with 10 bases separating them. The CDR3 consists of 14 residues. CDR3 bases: TGTGCCAGCAGTTTTCGACAGCAAAATTCACCCCTCCACTTT. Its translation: CASSFRQQNSPLHF.

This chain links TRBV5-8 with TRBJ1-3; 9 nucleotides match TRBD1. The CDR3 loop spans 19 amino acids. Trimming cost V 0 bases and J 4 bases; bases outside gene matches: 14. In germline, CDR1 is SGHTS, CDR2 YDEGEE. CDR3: CASSLGFLKTGGAGNTIYF. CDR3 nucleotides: TGTGCCAGCAGCTTGGGCTTTTTAAAAACAGGGGGCGCCGGAAACACCATATATTTT.

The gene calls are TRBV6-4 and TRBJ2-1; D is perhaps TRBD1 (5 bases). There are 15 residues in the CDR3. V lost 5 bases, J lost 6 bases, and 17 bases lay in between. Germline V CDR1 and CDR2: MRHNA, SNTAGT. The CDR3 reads CASSPQPQGINEQFF. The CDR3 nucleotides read TGTGCCAGCAGTCCCCAGCCCCAGGGTATCAATGAGCAGTTCTTC.

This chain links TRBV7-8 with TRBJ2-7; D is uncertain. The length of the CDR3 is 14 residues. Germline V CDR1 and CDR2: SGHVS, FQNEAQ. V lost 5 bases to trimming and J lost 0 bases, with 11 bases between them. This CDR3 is CASSQTASSYEQYF. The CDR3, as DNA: TGTGCCAGCAGCCAGACGGCTAGCTCCTACGAGCAGTACTTC. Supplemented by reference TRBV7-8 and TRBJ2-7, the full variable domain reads GAGVSQSPRYKVAKRGQDVALRCDPISGHVSLFWYQQALGQGPEFLTYFQNEAQLDKSGLPSDRFFAERPEGSVSTLKIQRTQQEDSAVYLCASSQTASSYEQYFGPGTRLTVT.

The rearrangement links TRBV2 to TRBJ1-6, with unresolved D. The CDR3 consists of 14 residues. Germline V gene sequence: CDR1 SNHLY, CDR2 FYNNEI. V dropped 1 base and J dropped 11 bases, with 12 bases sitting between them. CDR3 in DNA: TGTGCCAGCAGTGAAGGTTTGAGACACACACCCCTCCACTTT. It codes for CASSEGLRHTPLHF.

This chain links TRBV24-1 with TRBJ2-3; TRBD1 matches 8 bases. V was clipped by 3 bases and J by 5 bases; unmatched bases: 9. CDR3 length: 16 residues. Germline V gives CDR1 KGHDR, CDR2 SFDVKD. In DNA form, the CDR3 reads TGTGCCACCAGTGATCCCCTGGACAGGGCGGGAGATACGCAGTATTTT. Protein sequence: CATSDPLDRAGDTQYF.

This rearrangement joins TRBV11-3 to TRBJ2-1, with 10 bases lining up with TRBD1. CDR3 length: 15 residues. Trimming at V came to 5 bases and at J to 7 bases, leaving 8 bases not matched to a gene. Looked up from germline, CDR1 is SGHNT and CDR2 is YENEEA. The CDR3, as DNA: TGTGCCAGCAGCCCAGCCGGGACAGGGGAGAATGAGCAGTTCTTC. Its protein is CASSPAGTGENEQFF. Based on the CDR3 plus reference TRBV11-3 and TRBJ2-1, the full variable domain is EAGVVQSPRYKIIEKKQPVAFWCNPISGHNTLYWYLQNLGQGPELLIRYENEEAVDDSQLPKDRFSAERLKGVDSTLKIQPAELGDSAVYLCASSPAGTGENEQFFGPGTRLTVL.

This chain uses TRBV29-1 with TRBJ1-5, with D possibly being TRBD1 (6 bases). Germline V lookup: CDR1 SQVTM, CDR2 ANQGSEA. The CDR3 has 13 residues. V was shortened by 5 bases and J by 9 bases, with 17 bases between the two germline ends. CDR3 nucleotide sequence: TGCAGCGTTAGTGGGGGGGGGCAATTGCCCCAGCATTTT. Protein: CSVSGGGQLPQHF.

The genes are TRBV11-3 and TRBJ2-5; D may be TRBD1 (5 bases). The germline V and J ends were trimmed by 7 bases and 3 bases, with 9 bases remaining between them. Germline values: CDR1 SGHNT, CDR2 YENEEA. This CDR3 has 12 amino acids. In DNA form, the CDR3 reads TGTGCCAGCACAACAGGAAAAGAGACCCAGTACTTC. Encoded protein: CASTTGKETQYF.

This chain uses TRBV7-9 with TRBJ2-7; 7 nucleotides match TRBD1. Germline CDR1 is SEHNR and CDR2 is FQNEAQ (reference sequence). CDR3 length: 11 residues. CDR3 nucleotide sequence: TGTGCTATTCAGGGGGTTACCGAGCAGTACTTC. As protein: CAIQGVTEQYF. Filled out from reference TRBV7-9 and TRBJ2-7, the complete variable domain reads DTGVSQNPRHKITKRGQNVTFRCDPISEHNRLYWYRQTLGQGPEFLTYFQNEAQLEKSRLLSDRFSAERPKGSFSTLEIQRTEQGDSAMYLCAIQGVTEQYFGPGTRLTVT.

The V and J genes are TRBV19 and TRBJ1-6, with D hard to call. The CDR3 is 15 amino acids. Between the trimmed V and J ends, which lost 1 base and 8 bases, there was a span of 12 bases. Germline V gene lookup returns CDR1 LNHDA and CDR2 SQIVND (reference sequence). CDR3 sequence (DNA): TGTGCCAGTAGTATAGGTGGGTACGCGGATTCACCCCTCCACTTT. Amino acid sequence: CASSIGGYADSPLHF.

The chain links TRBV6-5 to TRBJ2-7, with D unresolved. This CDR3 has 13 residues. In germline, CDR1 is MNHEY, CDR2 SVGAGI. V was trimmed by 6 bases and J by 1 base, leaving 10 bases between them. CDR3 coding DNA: TGTGCCAGCAGGCAGCCAGGTTCCTACGAGCAGTACTTC. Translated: CASRQPGSYEQYF.

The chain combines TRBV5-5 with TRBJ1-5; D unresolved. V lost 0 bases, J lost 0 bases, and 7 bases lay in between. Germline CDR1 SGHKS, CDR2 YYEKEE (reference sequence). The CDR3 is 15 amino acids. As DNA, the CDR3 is TGTGCCAGCAGCTTGGACAGCTATAGCAATCAGCCCCAGCATTTT. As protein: CASSLDSYSNQPQHF.

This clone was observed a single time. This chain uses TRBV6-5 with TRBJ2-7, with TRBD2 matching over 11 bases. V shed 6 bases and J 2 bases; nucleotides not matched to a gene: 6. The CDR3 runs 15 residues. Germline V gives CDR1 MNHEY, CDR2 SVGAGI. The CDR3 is CASRPGTSGTYEQYF. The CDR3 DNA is TGTGCCAGCAGACCCGGGACTAGCGGTACCTACGAGCAGTACTTC.

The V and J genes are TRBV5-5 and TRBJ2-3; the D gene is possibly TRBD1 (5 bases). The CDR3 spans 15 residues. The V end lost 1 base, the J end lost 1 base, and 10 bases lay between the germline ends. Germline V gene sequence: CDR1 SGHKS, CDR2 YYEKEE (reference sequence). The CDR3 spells CASSLQGVGTDTQYF. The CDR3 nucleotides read TGTGCCAGCAGCTTGCAAGGGGTGGGCACAGATACGCAGTATTTT.

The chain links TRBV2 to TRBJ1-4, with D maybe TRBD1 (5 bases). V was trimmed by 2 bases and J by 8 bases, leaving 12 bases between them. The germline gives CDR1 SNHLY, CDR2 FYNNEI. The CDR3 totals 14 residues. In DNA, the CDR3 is TGTGCCAGCAGTGAACATGGGGAGGGGGAAAAACTGTTTTTT. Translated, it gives CASSEHGEGEKLFF.